What follows is one T cell receptor (beta chain) and its context. What antigen it recognizes has not been identified. Base quality data are lacking; no much larger clone is found one base away. Each donor gave one peripheral blood draw, averaging approximately 120 mL, which was collected into heparinised tubes. A BD FACSAria II and a panel including CD45RO, CCR7, CD25, CD127, CD95 and CD27 were used to sort naive, central memory, regulatory and stem cell-like memory CD4+ T cells. All sorted populations exceeded 95% purity. PBMCs were isolated immediately by Lymphoprep density gradient centrifugation and stained directly without culture. To minimize batch effects, samples were stained and sorted in pairs, one healthy donor with one patient per experiment. The data stem from a study of beta chain features in type 1 diabetes (dated by TCRdb to 2016 to 2019). For the study in its entirety: Mean age, gender distribution, total cell number and subset yield did not differ between patients and healthy donors. A total of around 100 million sorted cells were examined across all samples, and RNA yield correlated strongly with the number of cells per subset. The study compared TCRB repertoires of sorted circulating CD4+ T cell subsets between recently diagnosed type 1 diabetes patients and matched healthy donors. Whereas all 30 or so donors provided naive and central memory subsets, regulatory and stem cell-like memory subsets were isolated from just 8 patients and roughly eight healthy donors.

All of the isolated RNA was reverse transcribed with the High Capacity cDNA Reverse Transcription Kit, so expressed TCRB transcripts were sequenced. Naive, central memory and regulatory T cell samples underwent deep immunoSEQ sequencing, averaging roughly 3.4 million total reads per sample. After sorted cells were lysed in RLT buffer, RNA was extracted with DNase-treated RNeasy Micro or Mini kits, with the choice depending on cell number. To prevent cross-contamination, every cell subset was processed on its own, while patient and healthy donor samples were processed together. TCRB sequences were amplified from cDNA with the immunoSEQ multiplex PCR, producing 87-bp fragments spanning the CDR3 region. The amplicons were sequenced using the Illumina HiSeq platform. As for the authors' bioinformatics: Synthetic template baselines were used to correct PCR bias computationally, reads within Hamming distance 2 were collapsed together, and singletons that could not be merged were discarded. Reads were aligned against IMGT so that V, D and J genes, CDR3 length and insertions or deletions at six rearrangement sites could be assigned. Within each subset, clonotype counts were normalized to sorted cell number, after which true diversity and Gini coefficients were computed with the tcR R package. The overlap coefficient, calculated on TCRB nucleotide sequences, was used to measure repertoire sharing. In TCRdb, the immuneACCESS table is reduced to in-frame sequences with V and J assigned. These tables do not hold every clone; where another copy was compared, an unresolved V gene accounts for under half, and the others remain unexplained. V and J calls and clone size come straight from that table; D and trimming were deduced from the DNA. The table for this sample lists 300,000 to 450,000 clones; 8.5% to 10% of them were counted only once. Of the sample, approximately 0.55% is held by the ten largest clones.

Broad study findings and their caveats: PCR might favor shorter templates, but patient and control samples were amplified and corrected together, so any skew would affect both groups equally. Naive, central memory and regulatory TCRB repertoires appeared to be more alike among patients than among healthy donors. Because cDNA was sequenced instead of genomic DNA, highly expressing activated cells could be over-represented, though the groups showed no difference in activation or CD3 levels. Fewer insertions and more nucleotide deletions at VDJ recombination sites were observed in patients with type 1 diabetes, implying thymic rearrangement abnormalities. HLA sub-analyses involved small numbers of individuals, so any influence of HLA type on TCRB rearrangement remained unresolved. A moderate but significant shortening of TCRB CDR3 length was observed in type 1 diabetes patients in all four CD4+ subsets.

At the junction V is shortened by 8 bases and J by 3 bases, with 14 bases in between. Spanning cysteine to phenylalanine, the CDR3 consists of 13 amino acids. Kept here is only the CDR3 DNA, which spans 39 bases and is read in frame from base 1. Looking up the germline V gene (reference sequence) yields CDR1 MNHEY and CDR2 SMNVEV. The clonotype was recovered from a man aged 25 to 45 with type 1 diabetes. Sequencing was carried out using central memory CD4+ T cells from blood. Recombination connected TRBV27 to TRBJ2-7; the D gene identity is not certain. The nucleotide sequence is TGTGCCAGCCGTAGAGATAGTTTCTACGAGCAGTACTTC. It encodes CASRRDSFYEQYF.